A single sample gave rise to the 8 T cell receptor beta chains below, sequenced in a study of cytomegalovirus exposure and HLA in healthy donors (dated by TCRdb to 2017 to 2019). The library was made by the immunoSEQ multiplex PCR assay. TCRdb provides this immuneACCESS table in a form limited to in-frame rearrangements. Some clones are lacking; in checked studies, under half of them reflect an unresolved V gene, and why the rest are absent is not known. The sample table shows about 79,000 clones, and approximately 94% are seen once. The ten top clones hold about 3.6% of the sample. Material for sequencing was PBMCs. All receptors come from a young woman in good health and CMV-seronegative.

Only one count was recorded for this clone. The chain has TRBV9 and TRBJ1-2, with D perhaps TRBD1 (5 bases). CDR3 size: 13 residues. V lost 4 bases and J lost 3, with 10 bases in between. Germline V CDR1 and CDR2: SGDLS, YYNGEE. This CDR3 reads CASSPGGYYGYTF. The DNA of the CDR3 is TGTGCCAGCAGCCCGGGGGGGTACTATGGCTACACCTTC.

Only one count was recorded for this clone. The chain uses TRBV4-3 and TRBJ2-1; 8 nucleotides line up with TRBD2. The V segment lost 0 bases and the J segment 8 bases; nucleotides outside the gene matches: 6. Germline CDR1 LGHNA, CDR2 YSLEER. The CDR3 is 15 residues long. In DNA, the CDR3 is TGCGCCAGCAGCCAAGAACCCGGGGGGGCCTATGAGCAGTTCTTC. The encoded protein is CASSQEPGGAYEQFF.

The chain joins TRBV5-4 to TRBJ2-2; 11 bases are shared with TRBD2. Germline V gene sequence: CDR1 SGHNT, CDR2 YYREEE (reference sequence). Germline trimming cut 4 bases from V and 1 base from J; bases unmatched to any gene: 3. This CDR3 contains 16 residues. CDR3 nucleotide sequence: TGTGCCAGCAGCATCGGGACTAGCGGGAACACCGGGGAGCTGTTTTTT. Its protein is CASSIGTSGNTGELFF.

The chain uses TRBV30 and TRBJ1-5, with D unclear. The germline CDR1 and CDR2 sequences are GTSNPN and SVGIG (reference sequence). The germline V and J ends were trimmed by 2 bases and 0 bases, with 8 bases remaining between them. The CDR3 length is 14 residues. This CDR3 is CAWSLGYSNQPQHF. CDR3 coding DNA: TGTGCCTGGAGTCTAGGTTATAGCAATCAGCCCCAGCATTTT.

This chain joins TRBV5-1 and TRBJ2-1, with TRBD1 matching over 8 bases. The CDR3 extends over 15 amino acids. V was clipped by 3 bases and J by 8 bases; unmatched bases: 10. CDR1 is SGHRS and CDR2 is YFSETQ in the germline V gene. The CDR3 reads CASSSRQGLSDEQFF. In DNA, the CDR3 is TGCGCCAGCAGCTCCCGACAGGGGTTGAGCGATGAGCAGTTCTTC.

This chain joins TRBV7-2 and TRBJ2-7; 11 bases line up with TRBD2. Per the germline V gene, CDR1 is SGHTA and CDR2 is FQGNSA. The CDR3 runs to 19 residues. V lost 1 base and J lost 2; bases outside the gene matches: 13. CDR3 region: CASSLGDMVRLAGTYEQYF. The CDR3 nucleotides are TGTGCCAGCAGCTTAGGGGATATGGTACGACTAGCGGGGACCTACGAGCAGTACTTC. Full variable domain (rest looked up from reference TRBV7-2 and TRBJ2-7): GAGVSQSPSNKVTEKGKDVELRCDPISGHTALYWYRQSLGQGLEFLIYFQGNSAPDKSGLPSDRFSAERTGGSVSTLTIQRTQQEDSAVYLCASSLGDMVRLAGTYEQYFGPGTRLTVT.

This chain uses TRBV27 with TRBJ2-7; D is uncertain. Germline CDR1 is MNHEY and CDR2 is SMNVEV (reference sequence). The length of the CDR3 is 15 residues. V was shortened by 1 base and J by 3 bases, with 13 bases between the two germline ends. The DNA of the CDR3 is TGTGCCAGCAGTTTATACTACGGTCTTGGCTACGAGCAGTACTTC. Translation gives CASSLYYGLGYEQYF.

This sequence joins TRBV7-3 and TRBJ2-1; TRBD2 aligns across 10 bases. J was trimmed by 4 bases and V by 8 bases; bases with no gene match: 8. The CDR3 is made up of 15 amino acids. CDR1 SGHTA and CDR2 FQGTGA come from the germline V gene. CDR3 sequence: CASGLAGARYNEQFF. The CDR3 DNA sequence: TGTGCCAGCGGGCTAGCGGGAGCAAGGTACAATGAGCAGTTCTTC.